These T cell receptor beta chains were read from a single sample in a study of blood T cell dynamics during melanoma immunotherapy. Profiling relied on immunoSEQ multiplex PCR, and the TCRdb table lists in-frame clones only, not all of them. The repertoire holds approximately 4,500 clones, with just over 95% as singletons. Sample: effector memory CD8+ T cells from blood, taken from a patient treated with checkpoint blockade. All receptors derive from a human donor with melanoma. The CDR3 runs from the conserved cysteine through the conserved F or W. A D gene is named only where the DNA matches it firmly. Part of the rows lack a size; the others show once, few, many or a class for expanded clones.

J gene: TRBJ2-5
V gene: TRBV6-1
D gene: NA
clone size: NA
CDR3 protein: CASSGLGENRVPYQETQYF
CDR3 DNA: TGTGCCAGCAGTGGACTGGGAGAAAACAGGGTTCCGTACCAAGAGACCCAGTACTTC

J gene: TRBJ2-7
V gene: TRBV28
D gene: NA
clone size: NA
CDR3 protein: CASSLPGEASYEQYF
CDR3 DNA: TGTGCCAGCAGTTTACCGGGAGAGGCGTCCTACGAGCAGTACTTC

J gene: TRBJ2-1
V gene: TRBV9
D gene: NA
clone size: NA
CDR3 protein: CASSVAGAVYNEQFF
CDR3 DNA: TGTGCCAGCAGCGTAGCTGGCGCGGTCTACAATGAGCAGTTCTTC

J gene: TRBJ2-1
V gene: TRBV9
D gene: NA
clone size: NA
CDR3 protein: CASSPQGRYDEQFF
CDR3 DNA: TGTGCCAGCAGCCCTCAAGGGCGGTATGACGAGCAGTTCTTC

J gene: TRBJ2-1
V gene: TRBV7-3
D gene: NA
clone size: NA
CDR3 protein: CASSLIRRGIAHEQFF
CDR3 DNA: TGTGCCAGCAGCTTAATAAGACGAGGAATTGCTCATGAGCAGTTCTTC

J gene: TRBJ2-3
V gene: TRBV27
D gene: NA
clone size: NA
CDR3 protein: CASSPRGATDTQYF
CDR3 DNA: TGTGCCAGCAGTCCCAGGGGGGCCACAGATACGCAGTATTTT

J gene: TRBJ1-6
V gene: TRBV7-8
D gene: TRBD1
clone size: NA
CDR3 protein: CASGDRGGSPLHF
CDR3 DNA: TGTGCCAGCGGGGACAGGGGTGGCTCACCCCTCCACTTT

J gene: TRBJ2-1
V gene: TRBV5-8
D gene: NA
clone size: NA
CDR3 protein: CASSPKGDEDNEQFF
CDR3 DNA: TGTGCCAGCAGCCCGAAGGGGGATGAAGACAATGAGCAGTTCTTC

J gene: TRBJ1-2
V gene: TRBV9
D gene: TRBD1
clone size: NA
CDR3 protein: CASRDRGLGGYTF
CDR3 DNA: TGTGCCAGCCGGGACAGGGGGCTGGGTGGCTACACCTTC

J gene: TRBJ2-7
V gene: TRBV7-6
D gene: TRBD2
clone size: NA
CDR3 protein: CASSPREARYEQYF
CDR3 DNA: TGTGCCAGCAGCCCGCGGGAGGCCAGGTACGAGCAGTACTTC

J gene: TRBJ2-3
V gene: TRBV2
D gene: NA
clone size: NA
CDR3 protein: CASTTDTQYF
CDR3 DNA: TGTGCCAGCACCACAGATACGCAGTATTTT

J gene: TRBJ2-7
V gene: TRBV7-2
D gene: TRBD2
clone size: NA
CDR3 protein: CASSLLAGGSYEQYF
CDR3 DNA: TGTGCCAGCAGCTTATTAGCGGGAGGATCCTACGAGCAGTACTTC

J gene: TRBJ2-7
V gene: TRBV6-6
D gene: NA
clone size: once
CDR3 protein: CASSNPPGTVSYEQYF
CDR3 DNA: TGTGCCAGCAGTAACCCACCCGGGACTGTGTCCTACGAGCAGTACTTC

J gene: TRBJ2-3
V gene: TRBV7-6
D gene: TRBD1
clone size: NA
CDR3 protein: CASSLGQGATDTQYF
CDR3 DNA: TGTGCCAGCAGCTTAGGACAGGGGGCCACAGATACGCAGTATTTT

J gene: TRBJ2-2
V gene: TRBV9
D gene: NA
clone size: NA
CDR3 protein: CASSVGGANTGELFF
CDR3 DNA: TGTGCCAGCAGCGTAGGGGGCGCGAACACCGGGGAGCTGTTTTTT

J gene: TRBJ2-7
V gene: TRBV5-1
D gene: TRBD2
clone size: NA
CDR3 protein: CASSSSLAGFSYEQYF
CDR3 DNA: TGCGCCAGCAGCTCCTCCTTAGCGGGATTTTCCTACGAGCAGTACTTC

J gene: TRBJ1-5
V gene: TRBV28
D gene: NA
clone size: NA
CDR3 protein: CASSLFRPHQPQHF
CDR3 DNA: TGTGCCAGCAGTTTATTTCGTCCCCATCAGCCCCAGCATTTT

J gene: TRBJ2-2
V gene: TRBV25-1
D gene: TRBD2
clone size: NA
CDR3 protein: CASTPSSGRAVTGELFF
CDR3 DNA: TGTGCCAGCACCCCCTCTAGCGGGAGGGCCGTCACCGGGGAGCTGTTTTTT

J gene: TRBJ1-5
V gene: TRBV28
D gene: TRBD1
clone size: NA
CDR3 protein: CASRRGLNQPQHF
CDR3 DNA: TGTGCCAGCAGAAGGGGGCTCAATCAGCCCCAGCATTTT

J gene: TRBJ2-7
V gene: TRBV15
D gene: TRBD2
clone size: NA
CDR3 protein: CATSTQRGLADSEQYF
CDR3 DNA: TGTGCCACCAGCACCCAAAGGGGACTAGCGGACTCCGAGCAGTACTTC

J gene: TRBJ1-2
V gene: TRBV2
D gene: NA
clone size: NA
CDR3 protein: CASRLSADPYGYTF
CDR3 DNA: TGTGCCAGCAGACTATCCGCAGATCCCTATGGCTACACCTTC

J gene: TRBJ2-1
V gene: TRBV7-9
D gene: NA
clone size: once
CDR3 protein: CASSPGGYNEQFF
CDR3 DNA: TGTGCCAGCAGCCCGGGCGGTTACAATGAGCAGTTCTTC

J gene: TRBJ2-7
V gene: TRBV14
D gene: NA
clone size: NA
CDR3 protein: CASSQERFHEQYF
CDR3 DNA: TGTGCCAGCAGCCAAGAGCGGTTCCACGAGCAGTACTTC

J gene: TRBJ2-7
V gene: TRBV21-1
D gene: NA
clone size: NA
CDR3 protein: CASSSPAGEETYEQYF
CDR3 DNA: TGTGCCAGCAGCAGTCCAGCAGGGGAAGAAACCTACGAGCAGTACTTC

J gene: TRBJ2-7
V gene: TRBV11-2
D gene: NA
clone size: NA
CDR3 protein: CASSLLSGPLGEQYF
CDR3 DNA: TGTGCCAGCAGCTTACTCTCGGGGCCGTTGGGCGAGCAGTACTTC

J gene: TRBJ2-7
V gene: TRBV28
D gene: TRBD1
clone size: NA
CDR3 protein: CASSLGPGTDYYEQYF
CDR3 DNA: TGTGCCAGCAGTTTAGGGCCCGGGACAGACTACTACGAGCAGTACTTC

J gene: TRBJ2-1
V gene: TRBV9
D gene: NA
clone size: once
CDR3 protein: CASSSGTDTKQFF
CDR3 DNA: TGTGCCAGCTCCAGTGGGACGGACACAAAGCAGTTCTTC

J gene: TRBJ2-1
V gene: TRBV28
D gene: TRBD1
clone size: NA
CDR3 protein: CASSFRWGRTGNRDEQFF
CDR3 DNA: TGTGCCAGCAGTTTTCGGTGGGGCCGGACAGGGAATCGCGATGAGCAGTTCTTC

J gene: TRBJ2-7
V gene: TRBV28
D gene: NA
clone size: NA
CDR3 protein: CASSFLSYEQYF
CDR3 DNA: TGTGCCAGCAGTTTCCTTTCCTACGAGCAGTACTTC

J gene: TRBJ2-2
V gene: TRBV9
D gene: NA
clone size: NA
CDR3 protein: CASSIPHGRENTGELFF
CDR3 DNA: TGTGCCAGCAGCATTCCCCATGGTCGAGAGAACACCGGGGAGCTGTTTTTT

J gene: TRBJ2-7
V gene: TRBV29-1
D gene: TRBD1
clone size: NA
CDR3 protein: CSAETGGYEQYF
CDR3 DNA: TGCAGCGCTGAGACAGGGGGCTACGAGCAGTACTTC

J gene: TRBJ2-7
V gene: TRBV6-5
D gene: NA
clone size: NA
CDR3 protein: CASSHGELYEQYF
CDR3 DNA: TGTGCCAGCAGCCACGGGGAGCTGTACGAGCAGTACTTC

J gene: TRBJ2-1
V gene: TRBV19
D gene: NA
clone size: once
CDR3 protein: CASSIVGVDEQFF
CDR3 DNA: TGTGCCAGTAGTATAGTTGGAGTAGATGAGCAGTTCTTC

J gene: TRBJ1-4
V gene: TRBV29-1
D gene: NA
clone size: once
CDR3 protein: CSVGVTGFGGNEKLFF
CDR3 DNA: TGCAGCGTGGGGGTAACAGGGTTCGGAGGTAATGAAAAACTGTTTTTT